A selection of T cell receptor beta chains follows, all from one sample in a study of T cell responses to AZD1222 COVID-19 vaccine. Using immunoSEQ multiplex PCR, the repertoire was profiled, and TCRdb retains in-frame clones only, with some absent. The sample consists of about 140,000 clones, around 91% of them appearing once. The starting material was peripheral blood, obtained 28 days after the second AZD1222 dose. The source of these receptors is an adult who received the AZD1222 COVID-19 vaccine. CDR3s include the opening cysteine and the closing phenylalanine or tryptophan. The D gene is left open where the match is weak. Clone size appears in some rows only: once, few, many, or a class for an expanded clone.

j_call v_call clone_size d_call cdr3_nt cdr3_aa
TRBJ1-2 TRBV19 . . TGTGCCAGTAACCCAAGGATCCCGGATTCTGGCTACACCTTC CASNPRIPDSGYTF
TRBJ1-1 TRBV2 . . TGTGCCAGCAGTACAGGGTCGGTGAACACTGAAGCTTTCTTT CASSTGSVNTEAFF
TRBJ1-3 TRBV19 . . TGTGCCAGTAGTATTTCCAAGGGAAACACCATATATTTT CASSISKGNTIYF
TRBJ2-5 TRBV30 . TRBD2 TGTGCCTGGAGCCGACTAGCGGTACAAGAGACCCAGTACTTC CAWSRLAVQETQYF
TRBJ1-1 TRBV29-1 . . TGCAGCGTTGCGGCAGGGGCCTTGTACACTGAAGCTTTCTTT CSVAAGALYTEAFF
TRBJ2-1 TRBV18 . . TGTGCCAGCTCACCACCAGGTAACAATGAGCAGTTCTTC CASSPPGNNEQFF
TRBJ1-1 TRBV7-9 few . TGTGCCAGCAGCTTGCGGGGTGAAGCTTTCTTT CASSLRGEAFF
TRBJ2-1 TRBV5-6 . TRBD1 TGTGCCAGCAGTTCGGCCGGGACAGAGTTCTACAATGAGCAGTTCTTC CASSSAGTEFYNEQFF
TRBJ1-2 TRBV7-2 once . TGTGCCAGCAGCTTAGGGGACTATGGCTACACCTTC CASSLGDYGYTF
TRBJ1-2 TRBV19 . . TGTGCCAGTAGTGTCCACAGATATGGCTACACCTTC CASSVHRYGYTF
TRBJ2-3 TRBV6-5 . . TGTGCCAGCAGAACGGGACCGGTGGATACGCAGTATTTT CASRTGPVDTQYF
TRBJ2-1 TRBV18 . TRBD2 TGTGCCAGCTCACCACAAGCGGGGGGCCTTTACAATGAGCAGTTCTTC CASSPQAGGLYNEQFF
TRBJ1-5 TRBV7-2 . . TGTGCCAGCAGCTTACAAGGATCGAATCAGCCCCAGCATTTT CASSLQGSNQPQHF
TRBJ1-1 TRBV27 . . TGTGCCAGCAGAAATCCGGCCACTGAAGCTTTCTTT CASRNPATEAFF
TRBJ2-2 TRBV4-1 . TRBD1 TGCGCCAGCAGCCAAGTTGTCGTCAGGGGGCACCGGGAGCTGTTTTTT CASSQVVVRGHRELFF
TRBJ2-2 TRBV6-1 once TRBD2 TGTGCCAGCAGCCGAGGACTAGATGGCACCGGGGAGCTGTTTTTT CASSRGLDGTGELFF
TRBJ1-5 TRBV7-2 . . TGTGCCAGCAGCTTATTGGGGGGAGGCAATCAGCCCCAGCATTTT CASSLLGGGNQPQHF
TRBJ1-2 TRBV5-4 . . TGTGCCAGCAGGAACGGGGGGCGAGACTATGGCTACACCTTC CASRNGGRDYGYTF
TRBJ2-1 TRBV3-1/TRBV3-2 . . TGTGCCAGCAGCCCCATGACTGTTTACAATGAGCAGTTCTTC CASSPMTVYNEQFF
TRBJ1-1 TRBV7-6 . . TGTGCCAGCAGCCCCGCGAGGGGGATAAACACTGAAGCTTTCTTT CASSPARGINTEAFF
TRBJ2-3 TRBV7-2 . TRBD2 TGTGCCAGCAGCACCACTAGCGGGGGGTTTACAGATACGCAGTATTTT CASSTTSGGFTDTQYF
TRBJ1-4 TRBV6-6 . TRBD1 TGTGCCAGCAGTTACTCGAAGGCAGGGGGAAATGAAAAACTGTTTTTT CASSYSKAGGNEKLFF
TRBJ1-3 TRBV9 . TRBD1 TGTGCCAGCAGCGCGACACGGACAGGGGCTGGAAACACCATATATTTT CASSATRTGAGNTIYF
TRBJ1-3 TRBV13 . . TGTGCCAGCAGCTTAGGCGTAGGCCCCTCCCTGGCCTCTGGAAACACCATATATTTT CASSLGVGPSLASGNTIYF
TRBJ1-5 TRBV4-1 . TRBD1 TGCGCCAGCAGCCACCACGGACAGGGCAATCAGCCCCAGCATTTT CASSHHGQGNQPQHF